The T cell receptor (beta chain) under discussion was sequenced for a study of blood T cells in healthy people across ages. Study-level information: Template switching caught about one barcoded beta molecule for each two T cells. Study-level findings and limits: Comparison with aged donors showed that long-lived donors had more naive CD4+ cells and higher diversity.

Per the germline V gene, CDR1 is SGHRS and CDR2 is YFSETQ. V lost 4 bases, J lost 5 bases, and 8 bases stayed unmatched. The CDR3 extends over 14 amino acids. The authors drew around 11 milliliters of peripheral blood from each donor. With regard to this clonotype: As yet, its antigen is unknown.

A second about 7 to 11 cycle PCR used barcoded and J-beta primers. TCRdb passed the 5' RACE reads through MiXCR, listing each CDR3 protein once. The sample has about 970,000 distinct CDR3 sequences; just over 50% are singletons. The chain carries TRBV5-1 and TRBJ2-5; 7 bases agree with TRBD1. The sample comprised blood. The origin of this receptor is a woman aged 55-70 years in good health. The CDR3 is CASSGGQAGETQYF. Here the CDR3 DNA reads TGCGCCAGCAGCGGCGGACAGGCTGGGGAGACCCAGTACTTC.